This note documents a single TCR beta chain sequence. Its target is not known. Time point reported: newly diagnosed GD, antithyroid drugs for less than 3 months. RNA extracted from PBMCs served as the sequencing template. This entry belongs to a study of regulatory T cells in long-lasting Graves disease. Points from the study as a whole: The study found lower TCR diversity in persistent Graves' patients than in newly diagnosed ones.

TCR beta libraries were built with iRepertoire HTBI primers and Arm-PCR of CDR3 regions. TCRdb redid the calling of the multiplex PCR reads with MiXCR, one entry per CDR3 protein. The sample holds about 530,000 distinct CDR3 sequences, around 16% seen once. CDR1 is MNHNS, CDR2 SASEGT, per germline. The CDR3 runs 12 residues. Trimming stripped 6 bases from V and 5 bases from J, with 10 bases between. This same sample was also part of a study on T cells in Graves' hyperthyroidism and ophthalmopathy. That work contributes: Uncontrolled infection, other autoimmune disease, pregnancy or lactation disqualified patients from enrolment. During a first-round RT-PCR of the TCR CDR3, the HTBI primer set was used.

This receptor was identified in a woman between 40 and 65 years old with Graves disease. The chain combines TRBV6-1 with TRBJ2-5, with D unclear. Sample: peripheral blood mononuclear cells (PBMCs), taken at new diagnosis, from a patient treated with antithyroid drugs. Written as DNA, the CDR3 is TGTGCCAGCAGCCCGGCGTGGGAGACCCAGTACTTC. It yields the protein CASSPAWETQYF.